The T cell receptor beta chain described here comes from a study of T cell responses to AZD1222 COVID-19 vaccine. Findings and caveats of the study: White British people made up most donors, females outnumbered males, and clonal diversity was possibly underestimated. Repertoire sampling occurred only after the peak T cell response.

Here immunoSEQ multiplex PCR was the method, and the copy in TCRdb shows in-frame clones only, minus some. Here the sample spans roughly 77,000 clones, around 90% being singletons. On this clone: Its antigen is unknown.

The V gene's germline CDR1 is SGHDN and CDR2 FVKESK. This CDR3 comprises 17 residues. Trimming cost V 4 bases and J 2 bases; bases outside gene matches: 8. Second-dose recipients at about 4 or about 12 weeks were treated as one pooled group. The rearrangement uses TRBV14 and TRBJ1-5, with 10 positions matching TRBD1. Here the sequenced sample was peripheral blood, taken 28 days after the second AZD1222 dose. This clonotype was obtained from an adult who received the AZD1222 COVID-19 vaccine. The CDR3 nucleotides are TGTGCCAGCAGCCTAGGGGACAGGGGTTTTGGCAATCAGCCCCAGCATTTT. Translation: CASSLGDRGFGNQPQHF.